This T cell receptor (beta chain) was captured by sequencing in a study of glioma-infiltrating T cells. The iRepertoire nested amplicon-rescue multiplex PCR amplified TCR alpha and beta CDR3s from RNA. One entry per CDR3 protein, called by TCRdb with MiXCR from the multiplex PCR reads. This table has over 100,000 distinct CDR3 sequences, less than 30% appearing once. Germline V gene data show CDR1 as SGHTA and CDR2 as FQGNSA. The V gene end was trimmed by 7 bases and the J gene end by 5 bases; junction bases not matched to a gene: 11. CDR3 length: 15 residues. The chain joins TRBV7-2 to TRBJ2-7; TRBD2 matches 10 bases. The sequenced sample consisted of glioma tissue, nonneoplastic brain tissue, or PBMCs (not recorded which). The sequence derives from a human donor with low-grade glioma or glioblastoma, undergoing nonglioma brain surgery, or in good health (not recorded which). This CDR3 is CASTGMLAGVNEQYF. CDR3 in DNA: TGTGCCAGCACTGGGATGCTAGCGGGAGTAAACGAGCAGTACTTC.